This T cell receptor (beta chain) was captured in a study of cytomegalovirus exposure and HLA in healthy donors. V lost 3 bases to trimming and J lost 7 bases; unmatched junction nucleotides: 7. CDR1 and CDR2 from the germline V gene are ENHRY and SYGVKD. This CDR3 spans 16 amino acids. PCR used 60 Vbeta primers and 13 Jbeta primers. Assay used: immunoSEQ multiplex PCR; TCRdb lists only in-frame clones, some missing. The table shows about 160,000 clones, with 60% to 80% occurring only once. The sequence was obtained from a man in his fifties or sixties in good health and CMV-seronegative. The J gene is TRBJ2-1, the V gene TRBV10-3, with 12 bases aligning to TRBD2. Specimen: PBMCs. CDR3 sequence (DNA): TGTGCCATCAGTGACCTAGCGGGAGGGCCGGTGAATGAGCAGTTCTTC. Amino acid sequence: CAISDLAGGPVNEQFF.